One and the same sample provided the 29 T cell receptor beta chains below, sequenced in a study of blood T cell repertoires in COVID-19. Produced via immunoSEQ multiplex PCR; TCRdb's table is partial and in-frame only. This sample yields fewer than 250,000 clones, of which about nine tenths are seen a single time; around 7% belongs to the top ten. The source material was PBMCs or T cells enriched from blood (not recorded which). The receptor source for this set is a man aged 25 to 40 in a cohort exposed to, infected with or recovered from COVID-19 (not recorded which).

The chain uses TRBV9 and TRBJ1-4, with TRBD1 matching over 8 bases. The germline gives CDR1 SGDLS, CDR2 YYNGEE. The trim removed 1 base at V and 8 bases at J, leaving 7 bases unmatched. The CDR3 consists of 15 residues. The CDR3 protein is CASSVRTGWGEKLFF. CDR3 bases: TGTGCCAGCAGCGTACGGACAGGGTGGGGGGAAAAACTGTTTTTT. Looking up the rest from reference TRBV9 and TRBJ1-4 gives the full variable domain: DSGVTQTPKHLITATGQRVTLRCSPRSGDLSVYWYQQSLDQGLQFLIQYYNGEERAKGNILERFSAQQFPDLHSELNLSSLELGDSALYFCASSVRTGWGEKLFFGSGTQLSVL.

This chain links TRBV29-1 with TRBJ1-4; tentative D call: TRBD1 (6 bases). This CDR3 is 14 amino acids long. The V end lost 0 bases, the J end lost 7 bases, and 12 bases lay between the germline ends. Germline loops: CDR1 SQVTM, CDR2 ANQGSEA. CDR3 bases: TGCAGCGTTGAAGATCGGGGGGCTCGTGAAAAACTGTTTTTT. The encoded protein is CSVEDRGAREKLFF.

The CDR3 nucleotides are TGTGCCAGCAGTTCAGGGGGCGCGGGGCAAGAGACCCAGTACTTC. Amino acid sequence: CASSSGGAGQETQYF. V gene TRBV6-5 combines with J gene TRBJ2-5; 8 nucleotides align to TRBD1. This CDR3 spans 15 amino acids. Germline CDR1 MNHEY, CDR2 SVGAGI. With V trimmed by 4 bases and J by 2 bases, 6 bases remained unmatched.

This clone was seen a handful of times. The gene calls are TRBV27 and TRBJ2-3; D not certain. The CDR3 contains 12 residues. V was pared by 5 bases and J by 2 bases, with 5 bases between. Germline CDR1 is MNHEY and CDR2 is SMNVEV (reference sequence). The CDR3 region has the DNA TGTGCCAGCAGTCCTACCACAGATACGCAGTATTTT. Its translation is CASSPTTDTQYF.

The CDR3 nucleotides are TGTGCCAGCAGTTACGGCGGGACGGTGACAAATGAAAAACTGTTTTTT. It is translated as CASSYGGTVTNEKLFF. The chain employs TRBV6-5 and TRBJ1-4; TRBD1 is a possible D gene (5 bases). This CDR3 has 16 residues. V lost 2 bases to trimming and J lost 5 bases, with 15 bases between them. CDR1 is MNHEY, CDR2 SVGAGI, per germline.

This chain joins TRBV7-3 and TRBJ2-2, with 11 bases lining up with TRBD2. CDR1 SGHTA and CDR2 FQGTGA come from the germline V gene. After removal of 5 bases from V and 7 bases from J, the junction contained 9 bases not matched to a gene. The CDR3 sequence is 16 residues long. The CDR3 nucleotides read TGTGCCAGCAGCCTCGGAGGTAGCGGGAGGGACGGGGAGCTGTTTTTT. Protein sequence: CASSLGGSGRDGELFF. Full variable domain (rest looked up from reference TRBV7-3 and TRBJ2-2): GAGVSQTPSNKVTEKGKYVELRCDPISGHTALYWYRQSLGQGPEFLIYFQGTGAADDSGLPNDRFFAVRPEGSVSTLKIQRTERGDSAVYLCASSLGGSGRDGELFFGEGSRLTVL.

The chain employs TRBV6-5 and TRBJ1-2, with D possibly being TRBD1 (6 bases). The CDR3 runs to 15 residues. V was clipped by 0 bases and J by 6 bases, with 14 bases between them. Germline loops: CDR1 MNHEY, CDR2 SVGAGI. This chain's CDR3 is CASSYSAAGAHGYTF. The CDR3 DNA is TGTGCCAGCAGTTACTCGGCGGCAGGGGCCCATGGCTACACCTTC.

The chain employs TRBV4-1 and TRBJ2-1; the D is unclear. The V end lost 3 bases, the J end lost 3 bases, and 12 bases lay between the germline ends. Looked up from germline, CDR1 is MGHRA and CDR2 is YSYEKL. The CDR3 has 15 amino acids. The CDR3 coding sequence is TGCGCCAGCAGCCACCGGGTAGTCGTCTACAATGAGCAGTTCTTC. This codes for CASSHRVVVYNEQFF.

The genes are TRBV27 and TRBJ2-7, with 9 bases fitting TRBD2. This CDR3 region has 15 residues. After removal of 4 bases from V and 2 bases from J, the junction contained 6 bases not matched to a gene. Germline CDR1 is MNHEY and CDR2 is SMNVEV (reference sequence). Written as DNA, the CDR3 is TGTGCCAGCAGTTCCCCCCCTAGCGGGACCTACGAGCAGTACTTC. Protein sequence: CASSSPPSGTYEQYF.

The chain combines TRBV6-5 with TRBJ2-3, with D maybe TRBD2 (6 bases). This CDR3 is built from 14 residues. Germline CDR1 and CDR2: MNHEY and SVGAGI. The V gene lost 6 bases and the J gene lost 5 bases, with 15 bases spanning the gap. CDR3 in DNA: TGTGCCAGCAGCCGCAGGGACTTCCGAGATACGCAGTATTTT. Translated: CASSRRDFRDTQYF.

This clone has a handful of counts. CDR3 protein: CASSIGTSAPRAAYEQYF. CDR3 in DNA: TGTGCCAGCAGTATTGGGACTAGCGCGCCTCGAGCGGCCTACGAGCAGTACTTC. The chain couples TRBV13 to TRBJ2-7, with 10 bases matching TRBD2. Germline values: CDR1 PRHDT, CDR2 FYEKMQ (reference sequence). The trim removed 6 bases at V and 2 bases at J, leaving 16 bases unmatched. The CDR3 is 18 amino acids.

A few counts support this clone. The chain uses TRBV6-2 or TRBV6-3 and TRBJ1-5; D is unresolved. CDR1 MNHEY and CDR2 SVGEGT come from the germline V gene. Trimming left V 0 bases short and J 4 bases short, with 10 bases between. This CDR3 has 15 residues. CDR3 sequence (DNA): TGTGCCAGCAGTTACTCTGTTGTCCCAAATCAGCCCCAGCATTTT. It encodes CASSYSVVPNQPQHF.

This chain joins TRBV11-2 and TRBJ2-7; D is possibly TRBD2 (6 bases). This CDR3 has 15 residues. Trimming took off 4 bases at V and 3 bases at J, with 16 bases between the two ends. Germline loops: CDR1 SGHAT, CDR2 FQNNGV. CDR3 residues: CASSYVSGGNYEQYF. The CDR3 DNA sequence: TGTGCCAGCAGCTACGTTAGCGGAGGGAACTACGAGCAGTACTTC.

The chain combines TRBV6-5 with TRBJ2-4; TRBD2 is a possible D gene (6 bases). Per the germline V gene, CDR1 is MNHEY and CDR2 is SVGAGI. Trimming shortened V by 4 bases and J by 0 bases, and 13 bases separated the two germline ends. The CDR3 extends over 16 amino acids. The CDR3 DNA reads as TGTGCCAGCAGTTTGCGGGACGGTTTAGCCAAAAACATTCAGTACTTC. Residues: CASSLRDGLAKNIQYF.

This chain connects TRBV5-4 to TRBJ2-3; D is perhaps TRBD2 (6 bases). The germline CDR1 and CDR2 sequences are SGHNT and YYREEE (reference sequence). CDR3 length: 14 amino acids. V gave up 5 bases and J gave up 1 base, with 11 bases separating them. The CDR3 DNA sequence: TGTGCCAGCAGTTCCACGGGGGGCACAGATACGCAGTATTTT. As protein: CASSSTGGTDTQYF.

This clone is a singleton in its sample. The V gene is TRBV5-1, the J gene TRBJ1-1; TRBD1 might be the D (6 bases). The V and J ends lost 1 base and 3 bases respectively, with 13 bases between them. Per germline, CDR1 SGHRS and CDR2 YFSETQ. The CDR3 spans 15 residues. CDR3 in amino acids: CASSLFSGADTEAFF. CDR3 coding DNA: TGCGCCAGCAGCTTGTTTTCAGGGGCCGACACTGAAGCTTTCTTT.

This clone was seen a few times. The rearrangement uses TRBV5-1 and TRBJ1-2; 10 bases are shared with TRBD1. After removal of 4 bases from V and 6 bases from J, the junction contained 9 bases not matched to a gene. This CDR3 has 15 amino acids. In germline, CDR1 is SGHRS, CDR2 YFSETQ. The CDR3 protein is CASSTKTGGGDGYTF. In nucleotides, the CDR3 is TGCGCCAGCAGCACCAAGACAGGGGGCGGGGATGGCTACACCTTC.

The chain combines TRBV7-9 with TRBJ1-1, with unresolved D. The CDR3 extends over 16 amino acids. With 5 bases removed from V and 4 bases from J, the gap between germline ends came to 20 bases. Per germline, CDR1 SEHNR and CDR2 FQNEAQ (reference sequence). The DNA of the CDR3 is TGTGCCAGCAGCCCCAACGCACGATCAGGAACCACTGAAGCTTTCTTT. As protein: CASSPNARSGTTEAFF.

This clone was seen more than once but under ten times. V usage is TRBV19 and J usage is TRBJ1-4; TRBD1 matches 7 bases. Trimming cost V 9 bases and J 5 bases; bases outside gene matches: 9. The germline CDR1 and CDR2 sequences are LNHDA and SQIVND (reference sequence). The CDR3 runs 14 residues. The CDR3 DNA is TGTGCCAGCCGGCCGGGACAGAGGAATGAAAAACTGTTTTTT. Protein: CASRPGQRNEKLFF.

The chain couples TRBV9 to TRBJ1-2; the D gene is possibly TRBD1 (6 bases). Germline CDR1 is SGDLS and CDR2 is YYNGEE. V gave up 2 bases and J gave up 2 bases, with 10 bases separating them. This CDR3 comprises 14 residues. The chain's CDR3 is CASSVGTSNYGYTF. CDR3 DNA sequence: TGTGCCAGCAGCGTCGGGACATCGAACTATGGCTACACCTTC.

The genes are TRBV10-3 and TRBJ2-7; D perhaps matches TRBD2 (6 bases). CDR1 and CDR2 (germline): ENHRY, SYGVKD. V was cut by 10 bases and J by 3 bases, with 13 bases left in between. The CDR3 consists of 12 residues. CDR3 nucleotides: TGTGCCACCCCGGGACTCTACTACGAGCAGTACTTC. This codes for CATPGLYYEQYF.

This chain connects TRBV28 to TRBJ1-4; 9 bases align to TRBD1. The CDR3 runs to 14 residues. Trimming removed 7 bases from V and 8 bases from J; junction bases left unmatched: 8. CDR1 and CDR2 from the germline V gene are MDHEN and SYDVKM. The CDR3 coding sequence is TGTGCCAGCATCAACAGGGGGCTACGGGAAAAACTGTTTTTT. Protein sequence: CASINRGLREKLFF.

The CDR3 DNA reads as TGTGCCAGCAGTTTTAGCGGGAGGGCTGAGACCCAGTACTTC. This codes for CASSFSGRAETQYF. The chain couples TRBV27 to TRBJ2-5; 11 nucleotides agree with TRBD2. Looked up from germline, CDR1 is MNHEY and CDR2 is SMNVEV (reference sequence). The ends lost 3 bases at V and 5 bases at J; junction bases unmatched: 2. The CDR3 spans 14 residues.

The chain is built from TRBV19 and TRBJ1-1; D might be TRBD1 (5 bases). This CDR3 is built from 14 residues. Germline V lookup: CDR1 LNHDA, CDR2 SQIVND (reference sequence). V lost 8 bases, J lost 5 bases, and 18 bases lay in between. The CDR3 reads CASGIRAGLTEAFF. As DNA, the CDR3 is TGTGCCAGTGGGATCAGGGCAGGGTTAACTGAAGCTTTCTTT. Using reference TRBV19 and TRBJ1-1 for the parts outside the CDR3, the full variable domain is DGGITQSPKYLFRKEGQNVTLSCEQNLNHDAMYWYRQDPGQGLRLIYYSQIVNDFQKGDIAEGYSVSREKKESFPLTVTSAQKNPTAFYLCASGIRAGLTEAFFGQGTRLTVV.

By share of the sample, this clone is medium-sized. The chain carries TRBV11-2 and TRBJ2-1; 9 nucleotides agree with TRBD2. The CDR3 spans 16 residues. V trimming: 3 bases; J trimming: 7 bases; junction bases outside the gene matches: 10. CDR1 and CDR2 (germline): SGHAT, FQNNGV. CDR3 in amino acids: CASSFLGSGSTNEQFF. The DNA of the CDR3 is TGTGCCAGCAGCTTCCTGGGTAGCGGGAGTACAAATGAGCAGTTCTTC.

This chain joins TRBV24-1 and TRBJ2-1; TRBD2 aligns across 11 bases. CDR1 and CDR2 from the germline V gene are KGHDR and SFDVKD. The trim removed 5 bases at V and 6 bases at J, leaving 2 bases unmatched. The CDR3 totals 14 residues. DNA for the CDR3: TGTGCCACCAGTGGACTAGCGGGACCCAATGAGCAGTTCTTC. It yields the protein CATSGLAGPNEQFF.

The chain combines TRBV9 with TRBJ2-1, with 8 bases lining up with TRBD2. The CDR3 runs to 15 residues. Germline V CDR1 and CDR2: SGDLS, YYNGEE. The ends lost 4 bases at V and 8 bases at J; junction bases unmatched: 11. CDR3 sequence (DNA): TGTGCCAGCAGCCAAGGGAGCGGGAGTGTCCATGAGCAGTTCTTC. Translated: CASSQGSGSVHEQFF. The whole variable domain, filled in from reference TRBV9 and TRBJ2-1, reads DSGVTQTPKHLITATGQRVTLRCSPRSGDLSVYWYQQSLDQGLQFLIQYYNGEERAKGNILERFSAQQFPDLHSELNLSSLELGDSALYFCASSQGSGSVHEQFFGPGTRLTVL.

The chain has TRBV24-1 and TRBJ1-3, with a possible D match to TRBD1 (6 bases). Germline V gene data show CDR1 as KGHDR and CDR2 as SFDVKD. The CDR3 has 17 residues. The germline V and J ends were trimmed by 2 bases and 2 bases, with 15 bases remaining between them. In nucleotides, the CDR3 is TGTGCCACCAGTGATTCGGGACATGGGCATACTGGAAACACCATATATTTT. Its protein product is CATSDSGHGHTGNTIYF.

CDR3 coding DNA: TGTGCCACCAGCAGAGCGGGGAGGGACAGGGAAAGCATTCAGTACTTC. Encoded protein: CATSRAGRDRESIQYF. V usage is TRBV15 and J usage is TRBJ2-4; 9 bases match TRBD1. Unmatched junction bases numbered 10, after V lost 1 base and J lost 9 bases. This CDR3 has 16 amino acids. Germline-derived CDR1 and CDR2 are LNHNV and YYDKDF (reference sequence). Together with reference TRBV15 and TRBJ2-4, the CDR3 gives the full variable domain: DAMVIQNPRYQVTQFGKPVTLSCSQTLNHNVMYWYQQKSSQAPKLLFHYYDKDFNNEADTPDNFQSRRPNTSFCFLDIRSPGLGDTAMYLCATSRAGRDRESIQYFGAGTRLSVL.